The present T cell receptor beta chain was sequenced within a study of blood T cells in healthy people across ages. Study outcomes and limitations: Researchers judged that diversity estimates from one million T cells fell short of true values.

Together with a sample-barcoded 5' primer, a J-beta primer mix was included in a second PCR lasting about 7 to 12 cycles. The authors tagged each cDNA molecule using a template-switch adaptor with 12 random nucleotides. All samples gave at least 2.5 million CDR3-containing paired-end reads. TCRdb reprocessed the 5' RACE reads with MiXCR, giving one entry per CDR3 protein. The table lists over a million distinct CDR3 sequences, 42% of them singletons. In regard to this clonotype: Its specificity is unknown.

CDR1 is DFQATT, CDR2 SNEGSKA, per germline (reference sequence). Trimming cost V 0 bases and J 8 bases, with 16 bases left between them. The CDR3 spans 14 residues. Sequencing input: blood. The chain links TRBV20-1 to TRBJ1-2; tentatively, D is TRBD1 (6 bases). The origin of this receptor is a woman aged 18-29 years in good health. The CDR3 nucleotides are TGCAGTGCTAGAGACCGGGACAAGGACTGGGGCTACACCTTC. Its protein is CSARDRDKDWGYTF.